This TCR beta chain came from a study of human CD8 memory T cell subsets. A UMI-labeled 5' RACE approach was the method that produced the TCR beta libraries. TCRdb reprocessed the 5' RACE reads and reports one entry per CDR3 protein, with no DNA. The ten top clones account for roughly 20%, within a sample of some 10,000 distinct CDR3 sequences. By frequency, this clonotype is medium-sized. CDR1 is DFQATT, CDR2 SNEGSKA, per germline (reference sequence). The CDR3 has 14 amino acids. This clonotype was obtained from a human donor in good health. Sequenced sample: CD8+ stem-like memory T cells (TSCM and TCM) sorted from PBMCs. Sample subset: stem-like memory CD8 T cells (TSTEM), CCR7+ PD-1- TIGIT-. V is TRBV20-1 and J is TRBJ2-2; the D gene TCRdb calls, TRBD1, cannot be checked with no DNA. The chain's CDR3 is CSARDGDVSGELFF.